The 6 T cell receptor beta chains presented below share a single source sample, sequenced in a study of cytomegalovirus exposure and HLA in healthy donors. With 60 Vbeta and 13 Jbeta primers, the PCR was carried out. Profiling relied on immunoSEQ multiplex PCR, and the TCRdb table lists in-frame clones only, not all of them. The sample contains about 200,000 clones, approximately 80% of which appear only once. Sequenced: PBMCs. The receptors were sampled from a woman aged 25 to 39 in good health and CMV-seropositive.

The CDR3 DNA is TGTGCCACCAGCACCAGTTTCTCTGGAAACACCATATATTTT. It codes for CATSTSFSGNTIYF. The rearrangement links TRBV15 to TRBJ1-3; D remains ambiguous. The CDR3 loop spans 14 amino acids. V lost 4 bases to trimming and J lost 0 bases, with 7 bases between them. CDR1 and CDR2 (germline): LNHNV, YYDKDF (reference sequence).

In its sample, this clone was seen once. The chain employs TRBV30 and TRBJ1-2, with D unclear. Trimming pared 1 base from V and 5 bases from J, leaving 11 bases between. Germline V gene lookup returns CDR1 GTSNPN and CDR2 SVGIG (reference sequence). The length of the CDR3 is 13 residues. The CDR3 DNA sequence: TGTGCCTGGAGTGGGTTCGACACTTATGGCTACACCTTC. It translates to CAWSGFDTYGYTF.

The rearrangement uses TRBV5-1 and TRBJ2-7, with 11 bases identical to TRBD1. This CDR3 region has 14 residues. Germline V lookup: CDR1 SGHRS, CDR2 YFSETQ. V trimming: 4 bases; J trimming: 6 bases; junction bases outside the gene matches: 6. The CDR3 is CASSIGTGGLEQYF. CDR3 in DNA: TGCGCCAGCAGCATTGGGACAGGGGGGCTCGAGCAGTACTTC.

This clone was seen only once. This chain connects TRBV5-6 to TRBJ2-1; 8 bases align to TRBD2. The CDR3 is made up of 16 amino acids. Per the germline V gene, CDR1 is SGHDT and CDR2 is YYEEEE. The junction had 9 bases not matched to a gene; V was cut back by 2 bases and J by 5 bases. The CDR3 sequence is CASSFLSGRDNNEQFF. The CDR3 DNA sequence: TGTGCCAGCAGCTTCCTAAGCGGGAGAGATAACAATGAGCAGTTCTTC.

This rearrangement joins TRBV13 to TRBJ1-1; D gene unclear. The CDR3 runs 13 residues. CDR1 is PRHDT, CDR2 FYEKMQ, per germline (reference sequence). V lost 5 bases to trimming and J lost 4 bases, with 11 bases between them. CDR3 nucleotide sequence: TGTGCCAGCAGCCCTTGGCGCGGCACTGAAGCTTTCTTT. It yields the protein CASSPWRGTEAFF.

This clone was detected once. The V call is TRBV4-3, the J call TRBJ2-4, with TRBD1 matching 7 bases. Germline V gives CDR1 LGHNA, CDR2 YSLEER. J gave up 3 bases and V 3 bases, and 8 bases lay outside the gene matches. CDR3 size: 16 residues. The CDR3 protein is CASSQETGWGKNIQYF. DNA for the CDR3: TGCGCCAGCAGCCAGGAGACAGGGTGGGGCAAAAACATTCAGTACTTC.